A selection of T cell receptor beta chains follows, all from one sample in a study of T-cell memory formation after mild COVID-19. In TCRdb, the 5' RACE reads were re-called with MiXCR into one record per CDR3 protein. The sample shows around 450,000 distinct CDR3 sequences, roughly 24% of them seen only once. What was sequenced was PBMCs or a T cell subset sorted from them (not recorded which). The receptors derive from an adult woman who had mild COVID-19 (a few samples of this study predate the infection). Cell type and time point are not known. CDR3s include the opening cysteine and the closing phenylalanine or tryptophan. The D gene is left open where the match is weak. Not all rows give a size; the values are once, few, many and, for expanded clones, a class.

clone_size: once; v_call: TRBV7-9; d_call: .; j_call: TRBJ1-4; cdr3_aa: CASSLRGLAYEKLFF; cdr3_nt: TGTGCCAGCAGCTTAAGAGGGTTAGCGTACGAAAAACTGTTTTTT
clone_size: .; v_call: TRBV4-2; d_call: TRBD1; j_call: TRBJ1-6; cdr3_aa: CASSQGDRAYNSPLHF; cdr3_nt: TGTGCCAGCAGCCAAGGGGACAGGGCCTATAATTCACCCCTCCACTTT
clone_size: once; v_call: TRBV13; d_call: .; j_call: TRBJ2-5; cdr3_aa: CASSPRVRGETQYF; cdr3_nt: TGTGCCAGCAGCCCCAGGGTGCGAGGGGAGACCCAGTACTTC
clone_size: many; v_call: TRBV5-1; d_call: TRBD2; j_call: TRBJ2-2; cdr3_aa: CASSQLAGANTGELFF; cdr3_nt: TGCGCCAGCAGCCAACTAGCGGGGGCTAACACCGGGGAGCTGTTTTTT
clone_size: .; v_call: TRBV11-2; d_call: TRBD2; j_call: TRBJ2-1; cdr3_aa: CASSPVLAGGNEQFF; cdr3_nt: TGTGCCAGCAGCCCCGTACTAGCGGGGGGGAATGAGCAGTTCTTC
clone_size: few; v_call: TRBV12-3/TRBV12-4; d_call: .; j_call: TRBJ2-1; cdr3_aa: CASSSKRQYRYNEQFF; cdr3_nt: TGTGCCAGCAGTTCGAAACGACAGTATCGGTACAATGAGCAGTTCTTC
clone_size: few; v_call: TRBV4-3; d_call: .; j_call: TRBJ1-5; cdr3_aa: CASSQRTGTSEPQHF; cdr3_nt: TGCGCCAGCAGCCAGAGGACCGGGACATCGGAGCCCCAGCATTTT
clone_size: .; v_call: TRBV29-1; d_call: .; j_call: TRBJ2-1; cdr3_aa: CSVERGAVSYNEQFF; cdr3_nt: TGCAGCGTTGAGAGGGGGGCCGTTAGCTACAATGAGCAGTTCTTC
clone_size: few; v_call: TRBV15; d_call: TRBD1; j_call: TRBJ2-3; cdr3_aa: CATSEGQGRTDTQYF; cdr3_nt: TGTGCCACCAGCGAGGGACAGGGACGCACAGATACGCAGTATTTT
clone_size: once; v_call: TRBV12-5; d_call: .; j_call: TRBJ1-5; cdr3_aa: CASGLETGQPQHF; cdr3_nt: TGTGCTAGTGGTTTGGAGACAGGTCAGCCCCAGCATTTT
clone_size: .; v_call: TRBV7-2; d_call: .; j_call: TRBJ1-1; cdr3_aa: CASSLASYTEAFF; cdr3_nt: TGTGCCAGCAGCTTAGCTTCCTACACTGAAGCTTTCTTT
clone_size: few; v_call: TRBV7-2; d_call: TRBD1; j_call: TRBJ2-1; cdr3_aa: CASSARDRGRDEQFF; cdr3_nt: TGTGCCAGCAGCGCCAGGGACAGGGGTAGGGATGAGCAGTTCTTC
clone_size: .; v_call: TRBV29-1; d_call: .; j_call: TRBJ2-1; cdr3_aa: CSGKGGTYYNEQFF; cdr3_nt: TGCAGCGGGAAAGGGGGGACGTATTACAATGAGCAGTTCTTC
clone_size: .; v_call: TRBV28; d_call: .; j_call: TRBJ1-4; cdr3_aa: CASITGATREKLFF; cdr3_nt: TGTGCCAGCATCACTGGGGCGACTAGGGAAAAACTGTTTTTT
clone_size: few; v_call: TRBV28; d_call: .; j_call: TRBJ2-5; cdr3_aa: CASSLGLRYQETQYF; cdr3_nt: TGTGCCAGCAGTTTAGGGCTACGGTACCAAGAGACCCAGTACTTC
clone_size: few; v_call: TRBV19; d_call: TRBD2; j_call: TRBJ2-3; cdr3_aa: CASSIRASGATDTQYF; cdr3_nt: TGTGCCAGTAGTATACGGGCTAGCGGGGCCACAGATACGCAGTATTTT
clone_size: .; v_call: TRBV12-5; d_call: .; j_call: TRBJ1-1; cdr3_aa: CASGFNTEAFF; cdr3_nt: TGTGCTAGTGGTTTTAACACTGAAGCTTTCTTT
clone_size: few; v_call: TRBV20-1; d_call: TRBD1; j_call: TRBJ1-2; cdr3_aa: CSASAGQGNYGYTF; cdr3_nt: TGCAGTGCTAGCGCGGGACAGGGGAACTATGGCTACACCTTC
clone_size: few; v_call: TRBV5-4; d_call: .; j_call: TRBJ2-1; cdr3_aa: CASSLSRGANEQFF; cdr3_nt: TGTGCCAGCAGCTTGTCCCGGGGGGCGAATGAGCAGTTCTTC
clone_size: .; v_call: TRBV11-2; d_call: .; j_call: TRBJ1-2; cdr3_aa: CASSLERRGWGYGYTF; cdr3_nt: TGTGCCAGCAGCTTAGAAAGGCGGGGTTGGGGCTATGGCTACACCTTC
clone_size: .; v_call: TRBV7-2; d_call: .; j_call: TRBJ2-2; cdr3_aa: CASSVPRGAGGGELFF; cdr3_nt: TGTGCCAGCAGCGTCCCCCGGGGGGCCGGGGGCGGGGAGCTGTTTTTT
clone_size: .; v_call: TRBV27; d_call: TRBD1; j_call: TRBJ2-7; cdr3_aa: CASSQEGQGSSYEQYF; cdr3_nt: TGTGCCAGCAGTCAAGAGGGACAGGGGAGCTCCTACGAGCAGTACTTC
clone_size: few; v_call: TRBV2; d_call: .; j_call: TRBJ2-3; cdr3_aa: CASSEIGTDTQYF; cdr3_nt: TGTGCCAGCAGTGAAATTGGGACAGATACGCAGTATTTT
clone_size: .; v_call: TRBV9; d_call: .; j_call: TRBJ2-1; cdr3_aa: CASSVYDEQFF; cdr3_nt: TGTGCCAGCAGCGTTTACGATGAGCAGTTCTTC
clone_size: few; v_call: TRBV5-1; d_call: .; j_call: TRBJ1-2; cdr3_aa: CASSPGERDYGYTF; cdr3_nt: TGCGCCAGCAGCCCAGGGGAGAGGGACTATGGCTACACCTTC
clone_size: few; v_call: TRBV5-6; d_call: .; j_call: TRBJ2-1; cdr3_aa: CASSLARGNEQFF; cdr3_nt: TGTGCCAGCAGCTTGGCCCGTGGCAATGAGCAGTTCTTC
clone_size: .; v_call: TRBV19; d_call: .; j_call: TRBJ2-7; cdr3_aa: CASSPTLGSFTYEQYF; cdr3_nt: TGTGCCAGTAGCCCGACTTTGGGCAGCTTCACCTACGAGCAGTACTTC
clone_size: .; v_call: TRBV18; d_call: .; j_call: TRBJ2-5; cdr3_aa: CASSRGRPTVGETQYF; cdr3_nt: TGTGCCAGCTCACGGGGCCGACCCACGGTAGGGGAGACCCAGTACTTC
clone_size: few; v_call: TRBV25-1; d_call: .; j_call: TRBJ2-2; cdr3_aa: CASSVGVIATGELFF; cdr3_nt: TGTGCCAGCAGTGTCGGCGTTATTGCCACCGGGGAGCTGTTTTTT
clone_size: .; v_call: TRBV27; d_call: .; j_call: TRBJ1-5; cdr3_aa: CASSPRARVKPQHF; cdr3_nt: TGTGCCAGCAGTCCAAGGGCCAGGGTTAAGCCCCAGCATTTT
clone_size: many; v_call: TRBV27; d_call: .; j_call: TRBJ2-6; cdr3_aa: CASSLRSGANVLTF; cdr3_nt: TGTGCCAGCAGTTTACGGTCTGGGGCCAACGTCCTGACTTTC
clone_size: few; v_call: TRBV6-2/TRBV6-3; d_call: .; j_call: TRBJ2-7; cdr3_aa: CASSRQSDSSEQYF; cdr3_nt: TGTGCCAGCAGTCGACAGTCTGACAGCTCCGAGCAGTACTTC
clone_size: few; v_call: TRBV2; d_call: TRBD1; j_call: TRBJ2-7; cdr3_aa: CASSANDRGEQYF; cdr3_nt: TGTGCCAGCAGCGCTAATGACAGGGGCGAGCAGTACTTC
clone_size: .; v_call: TRBV19; d_call: .; j_call: TRBJ2-1; cdr3_aa: CASASWVNDNEQFF; cdr3_nt: TGTGCCAGTGCAAGTTGGGTAAATGACAATGAGCAGTTCTTC
clone_size: .; v_call: TRBV20-1; d_call: TRBD2; j_call: TRBJ2-1; cdr3_aa: CSAQGLAGVRSNEQFF; cdr3_nt: TGCAGTGCCCAGGGACTAGCGGGGGTAAGGAGCAATGAGCAGTTCTTC
clone_size: .; v_call: TRBV5-1; d_call: TRBD1; j_call: TRBJ1-2; cdr3_aa: CASSSQGARGSEGYTF; cdr3_nt: TGCGCCAGCAGCTCACAGGGGGCGCGCGGGTCTGAAGGCTACACCTTC
clone_size: .; v_call: TRBV29-1; d_call: .; j_call: TRBJ1-5; cdr3_aa: CSAGKTNQPQHF; cdr3_nt: TGCAGCGCGGGCAAGACAAATCAGCCCCAGCATTTT
clone_size: .; v_call: TRBV12-5; d_call: .; j_call: TRBJ2-2; cdr3_aa: CASGLVQGNTGELFF; cdr3_nt: TGTGCTAGTGGTTTGGTACAGGGGAACACCGGGGAGCTGTTTTTT
clone_size: .; v_call: TRBV7-6; d_call: TRBD2; j_call: TRBJ2-3; cdr3_aa: CASSPHPSGAQDTQYF; cdr3_nt: TGTGCCAGCAGCCCCCACCCTAGCGGGGCTCAGGATACGCAGTATTTT
clone_size: .; v_call: TRBV5-1; d_call: TRBD1; j_call: TRBJ2-3; cdr3_aa: CASSPEGQASPNTQYF; cdr3_nt: TGCGCCAGCAGCCCCGAGGGACAGGCCTCTCCAAATACGCAGTATTTT
clone_size: few; v_call: TRBV4-1; d_call: TRBD2; j_call: TRBJ2-1; cdr3_aa: CASSQGGGRNEQFF; cdr3_nt: TGCGCCAGCAGCCAAGGAGGCGGGAGGAATGAGCAGTTCTTC
clone_size: .; v_call: TRBV7-9; d_call: .; j_call: TRBJ1-1; cdr3_aa: CASSLEWVPTEAFF; cdr3_nt: TGTGCCAGCAGCTTAGAATGGGTACCTACTGAAGCTTTCTTT
clone_size: .; v_call: TRBV6-6; d_call: .; j_call: TRBJ1-1; cdr3_aa: CASSYTDVTNTEAFF; cdr3_nt: TGTGCCAGCAGTTATACTGACGTGACGAACACTGAAGCTTTCTTT
clone_size: .; v_call: TRBV25-1; d_call: .; j_call: TRBJ2-5; cdr3_aa: CASSEGGKETQYF; cdr3_nt: TGTGCCAGCAGTGAAGGGGGGAAAGAGACCCAGTACTTC
clone_size: .; v_call: TRBV23-1; d_call: TRBD1; j_call: TRBJ2-3; cdr3_aa: CASSQSEPGQSIDTQYF; cdr3_nt: TGCGCCAGCAGTCAATCGGAGCCGGGACAGTCCATCGATACGCAGTATTTT
clone_size: .; v_call: TRBV5-6; d_call: TRBD2; j_call: TRBJ2-5; cdr3_aa: CASSLAGGTQETQYF; cdr3_nt: TGTGCCAGCAGCTTAGCGGGGGGAACCCAAGAGACCCAGTACTTC
clone_size: few; v_call: TRBV5-1; d_call: TRBD1; j_call: TRBJ2-1; cdr3_aa: CASSMGQGYEQFF; cdr3_nt: TGCGCCAGCAGCATGGGACAGGGCTATGAGCAGTTCTTC
clone_size: once; v_call: TRBV7-9; d_call: .; j_call: TRBJ2-6; cdr3_aa: CASSQTIGGANVLTF; cdr3_nt: TGTGCCAGCAGCCAAACTATCGGAGGGGCCAACGTCCTGACTTTC
clone_size: many; v_call: TRBV6-1; d_call: .; j_call: TRBJ1-5; cdr3_aa: CASRPYTGNQPQHF; cdr3_nt: TGTGCCAGCAGGCCGTACACAGGGAATCAGCCCCAGCATTTT
clone_size: many; v_call: TRBV9; d_call: TRBD2; j_call: TRBJ2-3; cdr3_aa: CASSVLREGADTQYF; cdr3_nt: TGTGCCAGCAGCGTATTGCGGGAGGGAGCAGATACGCAGTATTTT
clone_size: few; v_call: TRBV20-1; d_call: .; j_call: TRBJ1-1; cdr3_aa: CSARPSGAEAFF; cdr3_nt: TGCAGTGCTAGACCTTCGGGGGCTGAAGCTTTCTTT
clone_size: .; v_call: TRBV5-1; d_call: TRBD2; j_call: TRBJ2-2; cdr3_aa: CASSLLGGVDTGELFF; cdr3_nt: TGCGCCAGCAGCTTGTTGGGAGGGGTGGACACCGGGGAGCTGTTTTTT
clone_size: many; v_call: TRBV7-9; d_call: TRBD2; j_call: TRBJ2-5; cdr3_aa: CASSSGGGRQETQYF; cdr3_nt: TGTGCCAGCAGCTCCGGGGGGGGCCGCCAAGAGACCCAGTACTTC
clone_size: .; v_call: TRBV27; d_call: TRBD2; j_call: TRBJ2-5; cdr3_aa: CASSLLSGRTHEDQYF; cdr3_nt: TGTGCCAGCAGTTTATTGAGCGGGAGGACCCATGAGGACCAGTACTTC
clone_size: .; v_call: TRBV9; d_call: TRBD2; j_call: TRBJ2-1; cdr3_aa: CASSVGLAGGLYEQFF; cdr3_nt: TGTGCCAGCAGCGTAGGACTAGCGGGCGGGTTATATGAGCAGTTCTTC
clone_size: .; v_call: TRBV7-9; d_call: TRBD1; j_call: TRBJ1-2; cdr3_aa: CASSATQDRANYGYTF; cdr3_nt: TGTGCCAGCAGCGCAACCCAAGACAGGGCAAACTATGGCTACACCTTC
clone_size: .; v_call: TRBV11-2; d_call: .; j_call: TRBJ2-7; cdr3_aa: CASSLDQYEQYF; cdr3_nt: TGTGCCAGCAGCTTAGATCAGTACGAGCAGTACTTC
clone_size: .; v_call: TRBV19; d_call: .; j_call: TRBJ2-5; cdr3_aa: CASSFRGFQETQYF; cdr3_nt: TGTGCCAGTAGTTTCCGGGGGTTCCAAGAGACCCAGTACTTC
clone_size: many; v_call: TRBV6-1; d_call: .; j_call: TRBJ2-1; cdr3_aa: CASSRAFF; cdr3_nt: TGTGCCAGCAGTAGGGCGTTCTTC